Following are 19 T cell receptor beta chains from one sample sequenced in a study of PD-1 blockade in classical Hodgkin lymphoma. Each of the patients experienced relapse following autologous stem cell transplantation, and their brentuximab vedotin exposure differed. The method was immunoSEQ multiplex PCR; TCRdb's version includes in-frame clones alone and lacks a portion of them. The table lists 75,000 to 100,000 clones, 65% to 85% of them singletons, with roughly an eighth in the top ten. The specimen comprised peripheral blood mononuclear cells (PBMCs), sampled at baseline. The receptor source for this set is a human donor with classical Hodgkin lymphoma.

The chain couples TRBV6-4 to TRBJ1-5; 7 nucleotides agree with TRBD1. The CDR3 extends over 13 amino acids. Germline V CDR1 and CDR2: MRHNA, SNTAGT. Trimming took 3 bases from V and 6 from J; bases not matched to a gene: 2. CDR3: CASSEGTAQPQHF. The CDR3 DNA reads as TGTGCCAGCAGTGAAGGGACAGCTCAGCCCCAGCATTTT.

This clone was seen a handful of times. V gene TRBV7-2 combines with J gene TRBJ2-7; no firm D call. V lost 0 bases, J lost 4 bases, and 13 bases lay in between. This CDR3 has 15 amino acids. Germline values: CDR1 SGHTA, CDR2 FQGNSA. This chain's CDR3 is CASSLADPPKYEQYF. For the CDR3, the DNA is TGTGCCAGCAGCTTAGCTGACCCACCAAAATACGAGCAGTACTTC.

The J gene is TRBJ2-6, the V gene TRBV11-1; TRBD1 is a possible D gene (5 bases). From germline, CDR1 is SGHAT and CDR2 FQDESV (reference sequence). Trimming cost V 1 base and J 0 bases, with 7 bases left between them. This CDR3 region has 16 residues. CDR3 sequence reads: CASSLVRGSGANVLTF. As DNA, the CDR3 is TGTGCCAGCAGCTTAGTAAGGGGCTCTGGGGCCAACGTCCTGACTTTC. The whole variable domain, filled in from reference TRBV11-1 and TRBJ2-6, reads EAEVAQSPRYKITEKSQAVAFWCDPISGHATLYWYRQILGQGPELLVQFQDESVVDDSQLPKDRFSAERLKGVDSTLKIQPAELGDSAMYLCASSLVRGSGANVLTFGAGSRLTVL.

This clone has just a few counts. J is TRBJ2-2 and V is TRBV5-4, with TRBD2 identical over 9 bases. The germline V gene has CDR1 SGHNT and CDR2 YYREEE (reference sequence). V shed 4 bases, J shed 2 bases, and the junction held 15 bases outside the gene matches. The CDR3 is made up of 19 amino acids. In DNA, the CDR3 is TGTGCCAGCAGCCCCTTCATGGGAAGCGGGAGGATAAACACCGGGGAGCTGTTTTTT. Protein product: CASSPFMGSGRINTGELFF.

The CDR3 nucleotides read TGTGCCAGCAGCTTGACTAGTTGGGGGGTGGAGACCCAGTACTTC. Protein sequence: CASSLTSWGVETQYF. The V and J genes are TRBV7-2 and TRBJ2-5, with D maybe TRBD2 (6 bases). This CDR3 is built from 15 residues. Trimming took off 3 bases at V and 5 bases at J, with 16 bases between the two ends. The V gene's germline CDR1 is SGHTA and CDR2 FQGNSA.

The rearrangement links TRBV13 to TRBJ1-1; D perhaps matches TRBD1 (5 bases). The CDR3 contains 14 residues. V lost 5 bases and J lost 3, with 13 bases in between. Germline V lookup: CDR1 PRHDT, CDR2 FYEKMQ (reference sequence). CDR3 sequence: CASSQAGLYTEAFF. In DNA, the CDR3 is TGTGCCAGCAGCCAAGCAGGGTTATACACTGAAGCTTTCTTT.

The chain is built from TRBV19 and TRBJ1-2; 7 nucleotides match TRBD1. This CDR3 contains 13 residues. CDR1 and CDR2 from the germline V gene are LNHDA and SQIVND (reference sequence). Trimming cost V 6 bases and J 4 bases; bases outside gene matches: 5. CDR3 bases: TGTGCCAGTAGAACCGGGACAGCCTATGGCTACACCTTC. It yields the protein CASRTGTAYGYTF.

J is TRBJ1-1 and V is TRBV28; D might be TRBD1 (5 bases). This CDR3 is built from 13 residues. From germline, CDR1 is MDHEN and CDR2 SYDVKM. Trimming shortened V by 8 bases and J by 3 bases, and 13 bases separated the two germline ends. This CDR3 is CASLRGGDTEAFF. As DNA, the CDR3 is TGTGCCAGCCTCCGGGGAGGGGACACTGAAGCTTTCTTT. Full variable domain (outside the CDR3, taken from reference TRBV28 and TRBJ1-1): DVKVTQSSRYLVKRTGEKVFLECVQDMDHENMFWYRQDPGLGLRLIYFSYDVKMKEKGDIPEGYSVSREKKERFSLILESASTNQTSMYLCASLRGGDTEAFFGQGTRLTVV.

The chain combines TRBV28 with TRBJ1-1; no clear D. Deletions cut 5 bases from V and 1 base from J, with 14 bases between. The CDR3 has 15 residues. CDR1 and CDR2 from the germline V gene are MDHEN and SYDVKM. The CDR3 sequence is CASSPPGSRNTEAFF. CDR3 nucleotide sequence: TGTGCCAGCAGTCCCCCCGGGTCGCGGAACACTGAAGCTTTCTTT.

J is TRBJ1-6 and V is TRBV5-6; D is ambiguous. Germline assignment: CDR1 SGHDT and CDR2 YYEEEE. The V gene lost 0 bases and the J gene lost 9 bases, with 10 bases spanning the gap. This CDR3 spans 14 amino acids. This CDR3 is CASSLGQHPSPLHF. DNA for the CDR3: TGTGCCAGCAGCTTGGGGCAGCACCCTTCACCCCTCCACTTT.

The J gene is TRBJ2-1, the V gene TRBV28; no reliable D call. This CDR3 has 13 amino acids. The V end was cut by 2 bases, the J end by 4 bases, with 6 bases between. CDR1 MDHEN and CDR2 SYDVKM come from the germline V gene. CDR3 amino acids: CASSLVQYNEQFF. CDR3 in DNA: TGTGCCAGCAGTTTAGTACAGTACAATGAGCAGTTCTTC. Together with reference TRBV28 and TRBJ2-1, the CDR3 gives the full variable domain: DVKVTQSSRYLVKRTGEKVFLECVQDMDHENMFWYRQDPGLGLRLIYFSYDVKMKEKGDIPEGYSVSREKKERFSLILESASTNQTSMYLCASSLVQYNEQFFGPGTRLTVL.

The rearrangement links TRBV5-6 to TRBJ2-5; 8 bases are a match to TRBD2. Germline CDR1 SGHDT, CDR2 YYEEEE. With 1 base clipped from V and 2 bases from J, the junction kept 7 bases outside the gene matches. The CDR3 loop spans 16 amino acids. CDR3 sequence: CASSLLREVLQETQYF. The CDR3 DNA follows: TGTGCCAGCAGCTTGCTGCGGGAGGTATTGCAAGAGACCCAGTACTTC.

This chain connects TRBV4-2 to TRBJ1-2; 10 bases fit TRBD1. This CDR3 is 14 amino acids long. Trimming at V came to 5 bases and at J to 8 bases, leaving 8 bases not matched to a gene. Germline V CDR1 and CDR2: LGHNA, YNFKEQ. The CDR3 protein is CASSLATGGRGYTF. The CDR3 DNA sequence: TGTGCCAGCAGCTTAGCGACAGGGGGCCGGGGCTACACCTTC.

This chain uses TRBV5-5 with TRBJ2-7, with TRBD2 as a possible D gene (5 bases). Germline lookup yields CDR1 SGHKS and CDR2 YYEKEE (reference sequence). This CDR3 spans 16 amino acids. The V end lost 0 bases, the J end lost 4 bases, and 17 bases lay between the germline ends. In DNA form, the CDR3 reads TGTGCCAGCAGCTTGGGGGTTAGCGTAACCTCTTACGAGCAGTACTTC. It encodes CASSLGVSVTSYEQYF.

The chain recombines TRBV5-1 with TRBJ2-1; possible D gene TRBD2, 7 bases. The V and J ends lost 1 base and 0 bases respectively, with 20 bases between them. Germline lookup yields CDR1 SGHRS and CDR2 YFSETQ. The length of the CDR3 is 19 residues. In DNA, the CDR3 is TGCGCCAGCAGCTTGTGGGGAGGGAACAGGGCGAGCTCCTACAATGAGCAGTTCTTC. It specifies CASSLWGGNRASSYNEQFF.

The rearrangement uses TRBV7-9 and TRBJ2-1; D not certain. CDR1 is SEHNR and CDR2 is FQNEAQ in the germline V gene (reference sequence). V was clipped by 1 base and J by 0 bases, with 10 bases between them. This CDR3 comprises 16 residues. The CDR3 sequence: CASSLGLGNSYNEQFF. The CDR3, as DNA: TGTGCCAGCAGCTTAGGGCTAGGGAACTCCTACAATGAGCAGTTCTTC.

The chain employs TRBV2 and TRBJ1-3; D is ambiguous. V gave up 6 bases and J gave up 7 bases, with 22 bases separating them. This CDR3 comprises 16 residues. The germline gives CDR1 SNHLY, CDR2 FYNNEI. CDR3 sequence reads: CASSRNRARDGNTIYF. In nucleotides, the CDR3 is TGTGCCAGCAGCCGAAACCGGGCACGCGACGGCAACACCATATATTTT.

The chain joins TRBV14 to TRBJ2-7, with D perhaps TRBD2 (6 bases). Germline-derived CDR1 and CDR2 are SGHDN and FVKESK. This CDR3 spans 13 amino acids. The V end was cut by 4 bases, the J end by 7 bases, with 14 bases between. The CDR3 here is CASSPGRGTEQYF. For the CDR3, the DNA is TGTGCCAGCAGCCCCGGGCGGGGCACGGAGCAGTACTTC.

This chain links TRBV2 with TRBJ2-7; D gene uncertain. Germline V gives CDR1 SNHLY, CDR2 FYNNEI. This CDR3 contains 13 residues. The V end was cut by 4 bases, the J end by 6 bases, with 13 bases between. This CDR3 reads CASSVMGYGEQYF. CDR3 bases: TGTGCCAGCAGTGTCATGGGGTATGGCGAGCAGTACTTC.